This T cell receptor (beta chain) comes out of a study of cytomegalovirus exposure and HLA in healthy donors. Remarks on this clone: Its specificity is unknown.

Using immunoSEQ multiplex PCR, the repertoire was profiled, and TCRdb retains in-frame clones only, with some absent. The sample shows roughly 150,000 clones, 70% to 90% of them seen only once. Overall study results and limits: According to a later analysis, TCR clusters from the first cohort tended to co-occur in the 90 to 150 validation repertoires. Overall, around 160 TCR beta chains were annotated as cytomegalovirus-associated. For cytomegalovirus status, the classifier reportedly gave diagnoses with high specificity and sensitivity.

Looked up from germline, CDR1 is SGHRS and CDR2 is YFSETQ. The CDR3 is 14 amino acids. Trimming left V 3 bases short and J 8 bases short, with 14 bases between. The donors were in the roughly 120-subject validation cohort; that cohort was separate from the 666-subject first cohort. This receptor was obtained from a woman in her twenties or thirties in good health and CMV-seronegative. The specimen was PBMCs. V gene TRBV5-1 combines with J gene TRBJ1-4; D uncertain. CDR3 nucleotides: TGCGCCAGCAGCTCGAACCCCGGGAGAGAAAAACTGTTTTTT. Protein product: CASSSNPGREKLFF.